This T cell receptor (beta chain) was obtained from a study of blood T cells in healthy people across ages (dated by TCRdb to 2013 to 2016). A note on the overall study: Template switching captured roughly one uniquely barcoded TCR beta cDNA molecule per two T cells in model experiments. For two donors (one aged 18 to 29 and one aged 80 or older), the study analyzed two additional independent replicas of 1 million unique cDNA reads from the same blood draw. To avoid experimental bias, donors of different ages were randomly spread across the sequencing lanes. The study measured age-related changes in TCR beta repertoire diversity using deep sequencing normalized with unique cDNA molecular identifiers. Donors were grouped into four age groups: young (average 16 years), middle-aged (roughly 38), aged (around 60) and long-lived (about 90). The investigation overall reported the following: Observed TCR beta diversity per million T cells fell roughly linearly with age, and a significant reduction was already apparent by age roughly 40. Since profiling was done on bulk unsorted PBMCs, naive and antigen-experienced compartments could not be conclusively compared. Compared with the aged group, the long-lived group had more naive CD4+ T cells, fewer expanded clones and increased TCR diversity, suggesting age selection. A strong correlation was found between observed TCR beta diversity and the percentage of naive T cells measured by flow cytometry. Total diversity estimates from one million sequenced T cells were considered lower bounds and underestimates. The CMV infection status of donors was not known, potentially confounding age-related changes in expanded clonotypes.

This clonotype was seen a few times. Its binding antigen is unknown. Base qualities are not provided; no much larger clone lies one nucleotide away. The germline ends are 8 bases apart after V is trimmed by 5 bases and J by 8 bases. Counted from cysteine to phenylalanine, this CDR3 has 11 amino acids. Only CDR3 DNA is held: 33 bases, read in frame from base 1. The germline V gene gives CDR1 as MNHEY and CDR2 as SVGAGI. The library was generated by 5' RACE. The sample was run on an Illumina HiSeq 2500. A second PCR of roughly 6 to 11 cycles was run with a J-beta primer mix and a sample-barcoded 5' primer. Each TCR beta cDNA molecule received a unique molecular identifier from a template-switch 5' adaptor carrying 12 random nucleotides. At least 3 million CDR3-containing paired-end reads were obtained from each sample. All of the RNA was converted into first-strand cDNA using the Mint cDNA synthesis kit, with a TRBC-specific oligonucleotide serving as the primer. All cDNA was treated with uracil-DNA glycosylase and then went through a first 18-cycle PCR with the universal primers M1SS and BC2_uni_R. Per the source publication's procedure: Each sample was normalized by randomly selecting 1 million high-quality reads, each carrying a distinct molecular identifier. Instead of being binned into consensus sequences, reads that shared molecular identifiers were thrown out. MiTCR, run with a Q25 quality threshold and the strictest error-elimination algorithm, handled CDR3 identification, clonotype clustering and error correction. A nonparametric unseen species model with Euler transformation was used to estimate lower-bound total TCR beta diversity. Using fastp at Q25 and MiXCR, TCRdb reprocessed the public reads and kept productive beta chains. Identical CDR3 proteins give one entry, which carries the most common genes and DNA. Clone size and V and J calls follow TCRdb, not the original study. For this sample there are about 830,000 distinct CDR3 sequences; 55% to 65% appear just once. The ten top clones hold about a quarter of the sample.

Donors were a few dozen systemically healthy Caucasian individuals from Russia aged roughly 6 to 90 years. Ten milliliters of peripheral blood were drawn from each donor into EDTA-treated Vacutainer tubes. PBMCs were isolated by Ficoll-Paque density-gradient centrifugation, with at least 6 million obtained per sample. Trizol reagent was used to extract total RNA from PBMCs, with at least 5 micrograms per sample. For every donor, an aliquot of PBMCs went through flow cytometry to measure the percentages of naive CD45RAhigh/CD27high T cells. This sequence was found in a man younger than 45 in good health. This chain is built from TRBV6-5 and TRBJ2-3; the D gene remains uncertain. Sample: blood. The DNA reads as follows: TGTGCCAGCAGTCAAGGTAGTACGCAGTATTTT. Its translation is CASSQGSTQYF.